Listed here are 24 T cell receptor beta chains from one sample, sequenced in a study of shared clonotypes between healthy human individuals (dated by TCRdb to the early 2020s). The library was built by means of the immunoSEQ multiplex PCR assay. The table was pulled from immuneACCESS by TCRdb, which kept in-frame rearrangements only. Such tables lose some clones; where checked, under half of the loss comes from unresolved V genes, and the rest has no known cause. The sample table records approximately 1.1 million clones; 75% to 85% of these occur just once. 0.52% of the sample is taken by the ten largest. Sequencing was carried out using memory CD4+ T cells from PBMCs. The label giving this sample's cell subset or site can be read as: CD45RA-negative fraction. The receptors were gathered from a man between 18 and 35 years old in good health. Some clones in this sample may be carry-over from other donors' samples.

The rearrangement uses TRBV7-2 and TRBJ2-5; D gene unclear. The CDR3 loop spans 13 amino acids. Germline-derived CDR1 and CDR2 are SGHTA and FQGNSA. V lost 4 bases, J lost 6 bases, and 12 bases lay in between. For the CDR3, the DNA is TGTGCCAGCAGCTCAACAAGCTCGCAGACCCAGTACTTC. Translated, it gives CASSSTSSQTQYF.

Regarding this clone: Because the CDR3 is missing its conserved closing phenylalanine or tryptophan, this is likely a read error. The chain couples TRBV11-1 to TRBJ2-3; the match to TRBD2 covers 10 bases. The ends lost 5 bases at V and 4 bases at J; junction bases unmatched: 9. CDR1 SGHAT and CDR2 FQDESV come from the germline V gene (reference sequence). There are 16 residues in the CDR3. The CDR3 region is CASSLPSGSGADTQYL. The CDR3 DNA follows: TGTGCCAGCAGCCTGCCTAGCGGGAGTGGCGCAGATACGCAGTATCTT.

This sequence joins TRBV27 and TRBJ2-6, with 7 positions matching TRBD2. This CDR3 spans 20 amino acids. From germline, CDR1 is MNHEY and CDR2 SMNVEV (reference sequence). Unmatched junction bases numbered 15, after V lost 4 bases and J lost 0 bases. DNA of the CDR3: TGTGCCAGCAGTTCTCTACTCCTCGGTCGCGGGAGCTCTGGGGCCAACGTCCTGACTTTC. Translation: CASSSLLLGRGSSGANVLTF. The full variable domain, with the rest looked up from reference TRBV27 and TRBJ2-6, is EAQVTQNPRYLITVTGKKLTVTCSQNMNHEYMSWYRQDPGLGLRQIYYSMNVEVTDKGDVPEGYKVSRKEKRNFPLILESPSPNQTSLYFCASSSLLLGRGSSGANVLTFGAGSRLTVL.

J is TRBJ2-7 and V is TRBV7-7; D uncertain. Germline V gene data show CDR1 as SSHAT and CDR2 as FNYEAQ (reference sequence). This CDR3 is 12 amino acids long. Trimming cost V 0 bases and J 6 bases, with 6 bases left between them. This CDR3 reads CASSLAASEQYF. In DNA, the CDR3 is TGTGCCAGCAGCTTAGCTGCGTCCGAGCAGTACTTC.

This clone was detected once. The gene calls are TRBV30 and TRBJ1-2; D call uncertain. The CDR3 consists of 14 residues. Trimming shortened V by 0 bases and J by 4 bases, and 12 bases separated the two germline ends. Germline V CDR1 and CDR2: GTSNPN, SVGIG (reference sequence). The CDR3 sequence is CAWSVRGPTYGYTF. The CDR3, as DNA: TGTGCCTGGAGTGTACGCGGACCTACCTATGGCTACACCTTC.

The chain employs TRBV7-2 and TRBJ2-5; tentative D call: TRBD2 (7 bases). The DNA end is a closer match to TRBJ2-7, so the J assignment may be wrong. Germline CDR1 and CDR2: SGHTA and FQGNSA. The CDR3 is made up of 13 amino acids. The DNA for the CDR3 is TGTGCCAGCAGCTTTTGGGGGGGCCACGAGCAGTACTTC. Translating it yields CASSFWGGHEQYF.

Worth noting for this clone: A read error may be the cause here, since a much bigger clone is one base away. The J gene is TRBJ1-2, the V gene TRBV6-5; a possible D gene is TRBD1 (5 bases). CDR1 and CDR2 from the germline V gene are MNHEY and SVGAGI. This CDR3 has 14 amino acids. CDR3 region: CASSYGGVPYGHTF. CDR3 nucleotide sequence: TGTGCCAGCAGTTACGGGGGGGTACCCTATGGCCACACCTTC.

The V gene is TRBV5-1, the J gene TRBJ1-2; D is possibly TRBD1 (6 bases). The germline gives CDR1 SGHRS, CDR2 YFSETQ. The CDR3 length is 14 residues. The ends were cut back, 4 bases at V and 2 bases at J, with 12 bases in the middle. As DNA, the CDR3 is TGCGCCAGCAGCGCAGGGGATGCGAACTATGGCTACACCTTC. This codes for CASSAGDANYGYTF.

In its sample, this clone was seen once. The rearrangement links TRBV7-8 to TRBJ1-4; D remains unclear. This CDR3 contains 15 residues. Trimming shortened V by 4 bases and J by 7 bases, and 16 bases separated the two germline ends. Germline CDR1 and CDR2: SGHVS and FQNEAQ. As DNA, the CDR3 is TGTGCCAGCAGCTCCTGGACGAGGGTGGGTGAAAAACTGTTTTTT. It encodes CASSSWTRVGEKLFF.

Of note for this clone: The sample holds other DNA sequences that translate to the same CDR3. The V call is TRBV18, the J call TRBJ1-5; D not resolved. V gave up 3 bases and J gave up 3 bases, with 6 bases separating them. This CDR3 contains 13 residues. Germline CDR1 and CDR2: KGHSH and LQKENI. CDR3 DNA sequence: TGTGCCAGCTCACCTGACCCCAATCAGCCCCAGCATTTT. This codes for CASSPDPNQPQHF.

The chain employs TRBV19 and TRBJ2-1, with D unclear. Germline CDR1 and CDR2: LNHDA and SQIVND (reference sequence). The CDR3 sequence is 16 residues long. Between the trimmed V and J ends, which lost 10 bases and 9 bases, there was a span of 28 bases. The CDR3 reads CAISPRPGMAVGEQFF. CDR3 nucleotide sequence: TGTGCCATCTCCCCTCGGCCCGGTATGGCCGTCGGTGAGCAGTTCTTC.

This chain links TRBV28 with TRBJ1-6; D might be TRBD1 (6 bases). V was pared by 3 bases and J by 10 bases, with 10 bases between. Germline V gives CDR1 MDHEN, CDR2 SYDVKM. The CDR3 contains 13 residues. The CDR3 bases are TGTGCCAGCAGTTTTCAGGGGAACTCACCCCTCCACTTT. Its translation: CASSFQGNSPLHF. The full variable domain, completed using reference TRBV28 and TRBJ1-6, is DVKVTQSSRYLVKRTGEKVFLECVQDMDHENMFWYRQDPGLGLRLIYFSYDVKMKEKGDIPEGYSVSREKKERFSLILESASTNQTSMYLCASSFQGNSPLHFGNGTRLTVT.

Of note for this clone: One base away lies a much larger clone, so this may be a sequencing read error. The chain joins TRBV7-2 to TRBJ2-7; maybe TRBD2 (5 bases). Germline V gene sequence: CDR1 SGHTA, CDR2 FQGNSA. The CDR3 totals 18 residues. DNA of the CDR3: TGTGCCGGCAGCTTAGCATTGGGTGGGAGTACTAGCTCCTACGAGCAGTACTTC. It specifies CAGSLALGGSTSSYEQYF.

CDR3 nucleotides: TGTGCCAGCAGCTTAAAAGGGCGAGAGCCCCAGCATTTT. It translates to CASSLKGREPQHF. The J gene is TRBJ1-5, the V gene TRBV7-9; no reliable D call. The germline V gene has CDR1 SEHNR and CDR2 FQNEAQ (reference sequence). The CDR3 contains 13 residues. The V end was cut by 2 bases, the J end by 8 bases, with 10 bases between.

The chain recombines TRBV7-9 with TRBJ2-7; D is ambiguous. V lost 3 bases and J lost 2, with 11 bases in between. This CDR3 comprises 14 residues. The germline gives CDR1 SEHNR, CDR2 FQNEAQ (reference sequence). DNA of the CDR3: TGTGCCAGCAGCTTTGTGATACCCCCCTACGAGCAGTACTTC. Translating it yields CASSFVIPPYEQYF.

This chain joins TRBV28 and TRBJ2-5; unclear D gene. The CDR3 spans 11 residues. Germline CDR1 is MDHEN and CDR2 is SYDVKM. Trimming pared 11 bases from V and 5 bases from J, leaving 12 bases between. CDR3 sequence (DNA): TGTGCCGTTTCTGGCATTGAGACCCAGTACTTC. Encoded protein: CAVSGIETQYF. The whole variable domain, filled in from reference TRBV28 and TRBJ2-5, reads DVKVTQSSRYLVKRTGEKVFLECVQDMDHENMFWYRQDPGLGLRLIYFSYDVKMKEKGDIPEGYSVSREKKERFSLILESASTNQTSMYLCAVSGIETQYFGPGTRLLVL.

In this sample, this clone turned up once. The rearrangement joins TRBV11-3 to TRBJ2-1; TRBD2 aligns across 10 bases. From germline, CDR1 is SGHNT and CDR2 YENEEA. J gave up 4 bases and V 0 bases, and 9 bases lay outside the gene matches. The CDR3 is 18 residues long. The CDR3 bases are TGTGCCAGCAGCTTAGAGGGGACTAGCGCAGCATCATACAATGAGCAGTTCTTC. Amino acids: CASSLEGTSAASYNEQFF.

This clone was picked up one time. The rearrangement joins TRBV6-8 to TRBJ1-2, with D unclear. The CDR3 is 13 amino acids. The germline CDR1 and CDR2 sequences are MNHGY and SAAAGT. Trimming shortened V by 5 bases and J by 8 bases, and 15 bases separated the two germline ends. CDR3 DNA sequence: TGTGCCAGCAGTACTCATCCCGGTGGGGGCTACACCTTC. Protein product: CASSTHPGGGYTF.

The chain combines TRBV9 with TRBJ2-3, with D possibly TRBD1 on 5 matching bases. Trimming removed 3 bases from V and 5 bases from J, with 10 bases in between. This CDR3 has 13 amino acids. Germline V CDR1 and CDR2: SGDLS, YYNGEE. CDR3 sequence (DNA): TGTGCCAGCAGCGGAATGGGGCAAGATACGCAGTATTTT. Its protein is CASSGMGQDTQYF.

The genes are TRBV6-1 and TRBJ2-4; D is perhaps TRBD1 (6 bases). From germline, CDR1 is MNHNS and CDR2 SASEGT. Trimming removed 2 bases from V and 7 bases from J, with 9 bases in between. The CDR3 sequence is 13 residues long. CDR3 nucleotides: TGTGCCAGCAGTGAAACAGGGCGGAACATTCAGTACTTC. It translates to CASSETGRNIQYF.

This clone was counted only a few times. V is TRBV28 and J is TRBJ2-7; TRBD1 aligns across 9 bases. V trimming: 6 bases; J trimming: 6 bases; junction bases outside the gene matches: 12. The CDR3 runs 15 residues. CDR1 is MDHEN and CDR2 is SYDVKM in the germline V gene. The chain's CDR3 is CASSRLRGQGGEQYF. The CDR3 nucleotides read TGTGCCAGCAGCCGGCTCAGGGGACAGGGTGGCGAGCAGTACTTC.

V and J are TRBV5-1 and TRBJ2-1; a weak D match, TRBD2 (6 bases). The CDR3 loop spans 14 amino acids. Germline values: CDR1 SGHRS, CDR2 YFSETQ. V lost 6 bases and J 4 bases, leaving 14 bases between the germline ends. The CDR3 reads CASTPRGAYNEQFF. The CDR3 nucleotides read TGCGCCAGCACCCCGCGGGGAGCGTACAATGAGCAGTTCTTC.

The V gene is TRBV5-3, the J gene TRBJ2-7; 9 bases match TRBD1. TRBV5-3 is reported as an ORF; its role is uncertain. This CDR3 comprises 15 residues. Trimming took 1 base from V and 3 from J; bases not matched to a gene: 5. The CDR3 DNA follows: TGTGCCAGAAGCTTGCCGGGACAGGGAATCTACGAGCAGTACTTC. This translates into CARSLPGQGIYEQYF.

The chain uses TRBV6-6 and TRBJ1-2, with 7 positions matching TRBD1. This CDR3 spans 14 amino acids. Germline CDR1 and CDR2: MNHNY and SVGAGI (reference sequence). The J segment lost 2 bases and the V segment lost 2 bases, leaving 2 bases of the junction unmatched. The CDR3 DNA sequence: TGTGCCAGCAGTTACAGGGACAGCAACTATGGCTACACCTTC. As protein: CASSYRDSNYGYTF.